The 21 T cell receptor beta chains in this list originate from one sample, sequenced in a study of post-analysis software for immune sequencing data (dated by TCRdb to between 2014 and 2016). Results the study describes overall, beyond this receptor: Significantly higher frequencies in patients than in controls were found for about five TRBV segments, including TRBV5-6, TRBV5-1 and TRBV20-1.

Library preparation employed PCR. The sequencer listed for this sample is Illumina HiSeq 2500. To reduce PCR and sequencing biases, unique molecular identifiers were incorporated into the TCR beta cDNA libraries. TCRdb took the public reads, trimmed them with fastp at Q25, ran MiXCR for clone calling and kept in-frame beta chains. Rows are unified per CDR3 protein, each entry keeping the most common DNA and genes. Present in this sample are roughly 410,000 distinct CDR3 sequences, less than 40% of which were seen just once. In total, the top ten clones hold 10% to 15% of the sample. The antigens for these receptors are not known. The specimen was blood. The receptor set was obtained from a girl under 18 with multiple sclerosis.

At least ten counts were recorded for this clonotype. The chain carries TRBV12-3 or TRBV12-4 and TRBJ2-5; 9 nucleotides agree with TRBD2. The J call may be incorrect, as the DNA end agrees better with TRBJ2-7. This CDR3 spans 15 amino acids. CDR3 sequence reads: CASSLAGGKLYEQYF. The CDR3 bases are TGTGCCAGCAGTTTGGCGGGGGGGAAACTTTACGAGCAGTACTTC.

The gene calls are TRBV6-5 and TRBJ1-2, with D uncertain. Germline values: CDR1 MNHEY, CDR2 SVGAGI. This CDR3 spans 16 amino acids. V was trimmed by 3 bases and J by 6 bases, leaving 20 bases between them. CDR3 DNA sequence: TGTGCCAGCAGTTATCTCACCTTGGGGTTAGACGATGGCTACACCTTC. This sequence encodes CASSYLTLGLDDGYTF.

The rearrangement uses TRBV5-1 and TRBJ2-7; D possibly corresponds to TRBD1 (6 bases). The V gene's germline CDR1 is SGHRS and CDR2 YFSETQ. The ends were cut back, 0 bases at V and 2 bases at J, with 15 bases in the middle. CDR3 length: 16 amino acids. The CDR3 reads CASSLGGRTAAYEQYF. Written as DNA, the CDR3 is TGCGCCAGCAGCTTGGGGGGGCGGACAGCCGCCTACGAGCAGTACTTC. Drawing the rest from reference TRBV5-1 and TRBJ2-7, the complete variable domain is KAGVTQTPRYLIKTRGQQVTLSCSPISGHRSVSWYQQTPGQGLQFLFEYFSETQRNKGNFPGRFSGRQFSNSRSEMNVSTLELGDSALYLCASSLGGRTAAYEQYFGPGTRLTVT.

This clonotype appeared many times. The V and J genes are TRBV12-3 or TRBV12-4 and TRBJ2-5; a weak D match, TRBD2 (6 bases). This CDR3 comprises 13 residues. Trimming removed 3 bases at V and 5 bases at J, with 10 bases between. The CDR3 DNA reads TGTGCCAGCAGTTTGCTAGCGAGGGAGACCCAGTACTTC. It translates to CASSLLARETQYF.

The CDR3 DNA reads TGTGCCAGCAGTTTAGGACCGAGTTGGGACACCGGGGAGCTGTTTTTT. This translates into CASSLGPSWDTGELFF. The V and J genes are TRBV27 and TRBJ2-2, with D uncertain. The CDR3 is made up of 16 amino acids. CDR1 MNHEY and CDR2 SMNVEV come from the germline V gene (reference sequence). The V end was cut by 2 bases, the J end by 3 bases, with 13 bases between.

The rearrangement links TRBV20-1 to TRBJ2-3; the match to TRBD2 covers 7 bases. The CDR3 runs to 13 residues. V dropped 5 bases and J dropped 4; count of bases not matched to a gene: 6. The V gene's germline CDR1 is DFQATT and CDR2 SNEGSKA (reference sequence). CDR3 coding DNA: TGCAGTGCTGCCCAGCGGGGATCAGATACGCAGTATTTT. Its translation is CSAAQRGSDTQYF.

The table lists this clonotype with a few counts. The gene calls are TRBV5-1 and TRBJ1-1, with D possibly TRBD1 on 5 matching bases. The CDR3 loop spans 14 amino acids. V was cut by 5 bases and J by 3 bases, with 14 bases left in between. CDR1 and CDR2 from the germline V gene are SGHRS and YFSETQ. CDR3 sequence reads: CASRSRGGYTEAFF. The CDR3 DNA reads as TGCGCCAGCAGATCGCGGGGGGGATACACTGAAGCTTTCTTT.

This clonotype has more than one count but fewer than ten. This CDR3 reads CASSPADSGGPDTQYF. The CDR3 DNA sequence: TGTGCCAGCTCACCTGCTGACAGCGGCGGACCGGATACGCAGTATTTT. This chain uses TRBV18 with TRBJ2-3; either TRBD1 or TRBD2 may supply D (5 bases each). The CDR3 is 16 residues long. The V gene's germline CDR1 is KGHSH and CDR2 LQKENI. V lost 3 bases to trimming and J lost 6 bases, with 19 bases between them. Using reference TRBV18 and TRBJ2-3 for the parts outside the CDR3, the full variable domain is NAGVMQNPRHLVRRRGQEARLRCSPMKGHSHVYWYRQLPEEGLKFMVYLQKENIIDESGMPKERFSAEFPKEGPSILRIQQVVRGDSAAYFCASSPADSGGPDTQYFGPGTRLTVL.

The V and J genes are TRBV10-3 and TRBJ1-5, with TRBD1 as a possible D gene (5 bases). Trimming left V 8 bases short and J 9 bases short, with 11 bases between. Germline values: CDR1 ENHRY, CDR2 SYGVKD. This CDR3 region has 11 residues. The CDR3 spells CAIGQARPQHF. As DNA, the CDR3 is TGTGCCATCGGACAAGCGAGGCCCCAGCATTTT.

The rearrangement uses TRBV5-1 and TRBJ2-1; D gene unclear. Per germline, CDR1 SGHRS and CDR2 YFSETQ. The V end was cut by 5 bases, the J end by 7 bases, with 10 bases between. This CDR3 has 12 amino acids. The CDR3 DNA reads TGCGCCAGCAGTATCGACGGTAATGAGCAGTTCTTC. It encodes CASSIDGNEQFF.

In nucleotides, the CDR3 is TGCGCCAGCAGCTTGGTTGGGAACCCTGATTATGGCTACACCTTC. Its translation: CASSLVGNPDYGYTF. This chain links TRBV5-1 with TRBJ1-2; unclear D gene. Trimming left V 0 bases short and J 5 bases short, with 14 bases between. The CDR3 runs 15 residues. Germline V lookup: CDR1 SGHRS, CDR2 YFSETQ.

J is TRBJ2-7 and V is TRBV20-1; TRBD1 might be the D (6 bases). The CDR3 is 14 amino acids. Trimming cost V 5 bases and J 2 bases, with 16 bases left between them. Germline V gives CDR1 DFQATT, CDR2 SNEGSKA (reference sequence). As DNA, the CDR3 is TGCAGTGCTTGGGACAAGTACACCCCCTACGAGCAGTACTTC. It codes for CSAWDKYTPYEQYF.

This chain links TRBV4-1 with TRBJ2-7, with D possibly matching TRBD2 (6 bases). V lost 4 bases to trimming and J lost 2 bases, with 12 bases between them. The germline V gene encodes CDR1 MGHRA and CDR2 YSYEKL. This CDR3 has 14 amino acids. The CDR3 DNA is TGCGCCAGCAGCCTCGGGGCGGGACCCTACGAGCAGTACTTC. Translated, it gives CASSLGAGPYEQYF.

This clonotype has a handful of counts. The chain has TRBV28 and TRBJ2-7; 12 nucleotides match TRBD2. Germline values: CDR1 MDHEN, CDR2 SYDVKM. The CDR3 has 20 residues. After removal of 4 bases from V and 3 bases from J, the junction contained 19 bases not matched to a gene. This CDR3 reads CASSYEPGLAGIGRGYEQYF. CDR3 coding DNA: TGTGCCAGCAGTTACGAACCGGGACTAGCGGGTATAGGGCGTGGCTACGAGCAGTACTTC.

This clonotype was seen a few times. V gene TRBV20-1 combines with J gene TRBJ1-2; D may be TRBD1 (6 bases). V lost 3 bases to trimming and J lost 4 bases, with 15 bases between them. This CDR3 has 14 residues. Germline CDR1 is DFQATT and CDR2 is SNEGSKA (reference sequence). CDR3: CSARPHRVLYGYTF. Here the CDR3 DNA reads TGCAGTGCTAGGCCTCACAGGGTGCTCTATGGCTACACCTTC.

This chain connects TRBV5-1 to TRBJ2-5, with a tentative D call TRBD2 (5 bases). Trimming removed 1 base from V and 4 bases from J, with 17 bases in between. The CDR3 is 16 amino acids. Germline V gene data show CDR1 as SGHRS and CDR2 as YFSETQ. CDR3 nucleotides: TGCGCCAGCAGCTTGAGTCCAGCGGATATGGGAGAGACCCAGTACTTC. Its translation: CASSLSPADMGETQYF.

CDR3 sequence (DNA): TGTGCCAGCAGCTTTTTGACGCTTCCTGAAGCTTTCTTT. Translating it yields CASSFLTLPEAFF. J is TRBJ1-1 and V is TRBV7-2; D is unclear. This CDR3 has 13 residues. The V gene lost 3 bases and the J gene lost 6 bases, with 11 bases spanning the gap. Germline V CDR1 and CDR2: SGHTA, FQGNSA.

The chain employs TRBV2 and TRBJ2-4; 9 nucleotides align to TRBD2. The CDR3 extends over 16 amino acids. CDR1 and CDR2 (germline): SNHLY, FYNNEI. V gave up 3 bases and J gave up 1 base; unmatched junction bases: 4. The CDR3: CASSEGLAGAKNIQYF. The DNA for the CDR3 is TGTGCCAGCAGTGAGGGTCTAGCGGGGGCCAAAAACATTCAGTACTTC.

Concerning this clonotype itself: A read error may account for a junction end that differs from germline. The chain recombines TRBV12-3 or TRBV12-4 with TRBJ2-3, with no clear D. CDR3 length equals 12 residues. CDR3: CACSLEADAQYF. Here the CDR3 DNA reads TGTGCCTGCAGTTTAGAGGCAGATGCGCAGTATTTT.

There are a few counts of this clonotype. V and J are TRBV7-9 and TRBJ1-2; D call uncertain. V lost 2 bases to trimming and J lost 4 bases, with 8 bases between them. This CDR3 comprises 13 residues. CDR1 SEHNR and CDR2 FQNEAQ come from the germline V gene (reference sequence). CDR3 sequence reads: CASSLQIFYGYTF. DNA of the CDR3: TGTGCCAGCAGCTTACAGATCTTCTATGGCTACACCTTC.

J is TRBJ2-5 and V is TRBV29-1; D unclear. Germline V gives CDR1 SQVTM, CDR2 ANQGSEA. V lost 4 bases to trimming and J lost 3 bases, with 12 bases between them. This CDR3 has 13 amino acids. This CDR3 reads CSVVVQKKETQYF. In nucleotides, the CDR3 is TGCAGCGTTGTTGTGCAGAAAAAAGAGACCCAGTACTTC.